This T cell receptor beta chain was identified in a study of spatial heterogeneity in lung cancer. Overall study findings and caveats: Of tumor T cells, an estimated coverage of around 7% was reached for alpha chains and roughly 12% for beta chains. Counts of expanded alpha and beta TCRs within tumors tracked the tumor nonsynonymous mutation count.

This clonotype rates as medium-sized. Its antigen is currently unknown. This sample's time point: sample taken at primary tumor resection. Trimming cost V 0 bases and J 4 bases, with 12 bases left between them. CDR3 size: 14 residues. In germline, CDR1 is GTSNPN, CDR2 SVGIG (reference sequence). TCRdb re-analysed the 5' RACE reads in MiXCR, keeping a single row per CDR3 protein. The profile shows about 2,900 distinct CDR3 sequences, about 9.1% of them singletons. The chain recombines TRBV30 with TRBJ1-2; possible D gene TRBD1, 6 bases. This clonotype was sampled from a female donor with early-stage non-small cell lung cancer. The sample in question was lung tumor tissue, obtained at surgery. The chain's CDR3 is CAWSVQTGFYGYTF. CDR3 nucleotides: TGTGCCTGGAGTGTACAGACAGGCTTCTATGGCTACACCTTC.